Listed below are T cell receptor beta chains from one sample, sequenced in a study of blood T cell repertoires in COVID-19. The data were produced by immunoSEQ multiplex PCR, yet TCRdb's version contains in-frame clones alone and is incomplete. In the table there are about 200,000 clones, around nine tenths of which are singletons. Material for sequencing was peripheral blood. These receptors came from a man in his forties with active or convalescent COVID-19. CDR3s include the opening cysteine and the closing phenylalanine or tryptophan. Each record gives: D gene, clone size, J gene, V gene, CDR3 protein, CDR3 DNA. A D gene is named only where the DNA matches it firmly. Some rows have no size entry. The others give once, few or many, or a class for an expanded clone.

D gene: TRBD1
clone size: few
J gene: TRBJ1-3
V gene: TRBV10-3
CDR3 protein: CAIRGLQGSGNTIYF
CDR3 DNA: TGTGCCATCAGGGGATTACAGGGGTCGGGAAACACCATATATTTT

D gene: .
clone size: .
J gene: TRBJ2-7
V gene: TRBV4-1
CDR3 protein: CASSQFGGSYEQYF
CDR3 DNA: TGCGCCAGCAGCCAGTTCGGGGGCTCCTACGAGCAGTACTTC

D gene: .
clone size: .
J gene: TRBJ1-2
V gene: TRBV4-3
CDR3 protein: CASSQSGGGYGYTF
CDR3 DNA: TGCGCCAGCAGCCAATCCGGGGGGGGGTATGGCTACACCTTC

D gene: .
clone size: .
J gene: TRBJ1-5
V gene: TRBV19
CDR3 protein: CASSTPLAAGNQPQHF
CDR3 DNA: TGTGCCAGTAGTACCCCTTTAGCGGCCGGCAATCAGCCCCAGCATTTT

D gene: .
clone size: .
J gene: TRBJ1-3
V gene: TRBV11-2
CDR3 protein: CASTPAGSNTIYF
CDR3 DNA: TGTGCCAGCACCCCCGCGGGTTCCAACACCATATATTTT

D gene: .
clone size: few
J gene: TRBJ2-3
V gene: TRBV3-1/TRBV3-2
CDR3 protein: CASSQAGGTDTQYF
CDR3 DNA: TGTGCCAGCAGCCAAGCGGGAGGCACAGATACGCAGTATTTT

D gene: .
clone size: once
J gene: TRBJ1-1
V gene: TRBV27
CDR3 protein: CASRVSGVNTEAFF
CDR3 DNA: TGTGCCAGCAGAGTTTCAGGGGTGAACACTGAAGCTTTCTTT

D gene: .
clone size: .
J gene: TRBJ1-1
V gene: TRBV14
CDR3 protein: CASSQDGAGRFLSEAFF
CDR3 DNA: TGTGCCAGCAGCCAAGATGGCGCAGGTCGTTTTCTGTCTGAAGCTTTCTTT

D gene: .
clone size: .
J gene: TRBJ1-2
V gene: TRBV10-3
CDR3 protein: CAISEAAERAVYGYTF
CDR3 DNA: TGTGCCATCAGTGAGGCCGCGGAGAGGGCCGTTTATGGCTACACCTTC

D gene: TRBD1
clone size: .
J gene: TRBJ2-7
V gene: TRBV3-1/TRBV3-2
CDR3 protein: CASSQGQGISYEQYF
CDR3 DNA: TGTGCCAGCAGCCAAGGACAGGGAATCTCCTACGAGCAGTACTTC

D gene: .
clone size: .
J gene: TRBJ2-7
V gene: TRBV4-1
CDR3 protein: CASSQETGYEQYF
CDR3 DNA: TGCGCCAGCAGCCAAGAGACAGGTTACGAGCAGTACTTC

D gene: TRBD1
clone size: .
J gene: TRBJ2-5
V gene: TRBV11-1
CDR3 protein: CASSRMTGVETQYF
CDR3 DNA: TGTGCCAGCAGCCGAATGACAGGGGTGGAGACCCAGTACTTC

D gene: .
clone size: .
J gene: TRBJ2-1
V gene: TRBV5-6
CDR3 protein: CASSLGGASGHNEQFF
CDR3 DNA: TGTGCCAGCAGCTTGGGCGGGGCGTCGGGGCACAATGAGCAGTTCTTC

D gene: TRBD1
clone size: .
J gene: TRBJ1-1
V gene: TRBV5-4
CDR3 protein: CASSLDRGYTEAFF
CDR3 DNA: TGTGCCAGCAGCTTGGACAGGGGATACACTGAAGCTTTCTTT

D gene: .
clone size: .
J gene: TRBJ2-7
V gene: TRBV28
CDR3 protein: CASSSIPQGREQYF
CDR3 DNA: TGTGCCAGCAGTTCAATACCACAGGGTAGGGAGCAGTACTTC

D gene: TRBD2
clone size: .
J gene: TRBJ2-7
V gene: TRBV4-2
CDR3 protein: CASSQGRGSYEQYF
CDR3 DNA: TGTGCCAGCAGCCAGGGGAGGGGCTCCTACGAGCAGTACTTC